The source of this TCR beta chain is a study of blood T cell repertoires in COVID-19. Study-wide background: The analysed material was cDNA or gDNA that came from T cells, B-cell-depleted T cells, or PBMCs.

This clone appeared a few times. Methods used by the authors: Reference gene primer amplification gave nucleated cell count estimates. This table comes from immunoSEQ multiplex PCR, and its TCRdb copy is limited to in-frame clones, with some not included. V, J and clone size were drawn from that table, and D and trimming were deduced from the DNA. The profile shows about 210,000 clones, over 80% of them singletons. The CDR3 has 15 amino acids. The germline V gene encodes CDR1 SGHTA and CDR2 FQGNSA. Trimming at V came to 4 bases and at J to 4 bases, leaving 4 bases not matched to a gene. Recruits, aged about 18 to 95 years, lived in 20 to 30 US areas. Two negative PCRs, clearance, or symptom resolution were required of recovered Cohort 3 donors.

This chain connects TRBV7-2 to TRBJ1-5; 10 nucleotides agree with TRBD1. The specimen was PBMCs or T cells enriched from blood (not recorded which). The clonotype originates from a man aged 25 to 45 who had recovered from COVID-19. Here the CDR3 DNA reads TGTGCCAGCAGCTCTCCGGGACAGGGGAATCAGCCCCAGCATTTT. Translated: CASSSPGQGNQPQHF.